This is a list of T cell receptor beta chains from one sample in a study of shared clonotypes between healthy human individuals. Assay used: immunoSEQ multiplex PCR; TCRdb lists only in-frame clones, some missing. The top ten hold 0.1% to 0.15% of the sample, which has over 2 million clones, roughly 96% seen once. The specimen was naive CD4+ T cells sorted from blood. Every receptor here comes from a man aged 18 to 35 in good health. The CDR3 runs from the conserved cysteine through the conserved F or W. Fields, in order: J gene, D gene, V gene, clone size, CDR3 protein, CDR3 DNA. The D gene is left open where the match is weak. Clone size, where shown, is once, few, many, or a class for clones that have expanded.

j_call: TRBJ2-7; d_call: TRBD2; v_call: TRBV5-1; clone_size: -; cdr3_aa: CASSLSGTSNYEQYF; cdr3_nt: TGCGCCAGCAGCCTCAGCGGGACTAGCAACTACGAGCAGTACTTC
j_call: TRBJ2-2; d_call: -; v_call: TRBV4-1; clone_size: once; cdr3_aa: CASSQGGRELFF; cdr3_nt: TGCGCCAGCAGCCAAGGGGGACGGGAGCTGTTTTTT
j_call: TRBJ1-6; d_call: -; v_call: TRBV5-1; clone_size: -; cdr3_aa: CASSLNRRDSPLHF; cdr3_nt: TGCGCCAGCAGCTTGAATCGTAGGGATTCACCCCTCCACTTT
j_call: TRBJ2-5; d_call: -; v_call: TRBV7-9; clone_size: -; cdr3_aa: CASILGETQYF; cdr3_nt: TGTGCCAGCATCCTCGGGGAGACCCAGTACTTC
j_call: TRBJ2-1; d_call: -; v_call: TRBV25-1; clone_size: -; cdr3_aa: CASSETGPSSYNEQFF; cdr3_nt: TGTGCCAGCAGTGAAACGGGACCGAGCTCCTACAATGAGCAGTTCTTC
j_call: TRBJ1-5; d_call: -; v_call: TRBV6-4; clone_size: -; cdr3_aa: CASSEGGQPQHF; cdr3_nt: TGTGCCAGCAGTGAGGGGGGGCAGCCCCAGCATTTT
j_call: TRBJ2-5; d_call: TRBD1; v_call: TRBV4-1; clone_size: -; cdr3_aa: CASSQPRTGVETQYF; cdr3_nt: TGCGCCAGCAGCCAACCGAGAACAGGGGTGGAGACCCAGTACTTC
j_call: TRBJ2-7; d_call: -; v_call: TRBV30; clone_size: -; cdr3_aa: CAWSRNGKIPYEQYF; cdr3_nt: TGTGCCTGGAGTAGAAACGGGAAGATTCCCTACGAGCAGTACTTC
j_call: TRBJ2-2; d_call: -; v_call: TRBV10-3; clone_size: -; cdr3_aa: CAISESGSLTGELFF; cdr3_nt: TGTGCCATCAGTGAGTCAGGGAGCCTCACCGGGGAGCTGTTTTTT
j_call: TRBJ2-3; d_call: -; v_call: TRBV7-9; clone_size: -; cdr3_aa: CASSPDFVSTTDTQYF; cdr3_nt: TGTGCCAGCAGCCCGGACTTTGTATCTACCACAGATACGCAGTATTTT
j_call: TRBJ1-5; d_call: TRBD1; v_call: TRBV5-8; clone_size: -; cdr3_aa: CASSSGGFNQPQHF; cdr3_nt: TGTGCCAGCAGCTCAGGGGGTTTCAATCAGCCCCAGCATTTT
j_call: TRBJ2-7; d_call: -; v_call: TRBV19; clone_size: -; cdr3_aa: CASSKYLTATYEQYF; cdr3_nt: TGTGCCAGTAGCAAATACTTGACAGCAACCTACGAGCAGTACTTC
j_call: TRBJ2-5; d_call: -; v_call: TRBV27; clone_size: -; cdr3_aa: CASSSRDGETQYF; cdr3_nt: TGTGCCAGCAGTTCTAGGGACGGGGAGACCCAGTACTTC
j_call: TRBJ2-5; d_call: -; v_call: TRBV18; clone_size: once; cdr3_aa: CASSSRVPETQYF; cdr3_nt: TGTGCCAGCTCATCCAGGGTTCCGGAGACCCAGTACTTC
j_call: TRBJ1-1; d_call: TRBD1; v_call: TRBV10-3; clone_size: -; cdr3_aa: CAISGDRGYTEAFF; cdr3_nt: TGTGCCATCAGCGGGGACAGGGGGTACACTGAAGCTTTCTTT
j_call: TRBJ2-7; d_call: -; v_call: TRBV6-5; clone_size: -; cdr3_aa: CASSYSGGIYEQYF; cdr3_nt: TGTGCCAGCAGTTACTCTGGGGGTATCTACGAGCAGTACTTC
j_call: TRBJ2-1; d_call: -; v_call: TRBV30; clone_size: -; cdr3_aa: CAWSPANEQFF; cdr3_nt: TGTGCCTGGAGTCCAGCGAATGAGCAGTTCTTC
j_call: TRBJ1-1; d_call: TRBD1; v_call: TRBV30; clone_size: -; cdr3_aa: CAWSADRGTEAFF; cdr3_nt: TGTGCCTGGAGTGCGGACAGGGGCACTGAAGCTTTCTTT
j_call: TRBJ2-5; d_call: -; v_call: TRBV11-2; clone_size: -; cdr3_aa: CASSLDRGAQYF; cdr3_nt: TGTGCCAGCAGCTTAGATCGGGGAGCCCAGTACTTC
j_call: TRBJ2-5; d_call: -; v_call: TRBV10-3; clone_size: -; cdr3_aa: CAITSSTQETQYF; cdr3_nt: TGTGCCATCACTTCCTCCACCCAAGAGACCCAGTACTTC
j_call: TRBJ1-2; d_call: TRBD1; v_call: TRBV19; clone_size: -; cdr3_aa: CASSPTGDYGYTF; cdr3_nt: TGTGCCAGTAGCCCGACAGGGGACTATGGCTACACCTTC
j_call: TRBJ1-1; d_call: -; v_call: TRBV30; clone_size: -; cdr3_aa: CAWSGTNTEAFF; cdr3_nt: TGTGCCTGGAGTGGCACGAACACTGAAGCTTTCTTT
j_call: TRBJ2-7; d_call: -; v_call: TRBV28; clone_size: -; cdr3_aa: CASSDRAYEQYF; cdr3_nt: TGTGCCAGCAGTGACAGAGCCTACGAGCAGTACTTC
j_call: TRBJ1-1; d_call: -; v_call: TRBV7-6; clone_size: -; cdr3_aa: CASSSNVGTEAFF; cdr3_nt: TGTGCCAGCAGCTCGAATGTCGGGACTGAGGCTTTCTTT
j_call: TRBJ1-4; d_call: -; v_call: TRBV5-6; clone_size: -; cdr3_aa: CASSRRGVGLGENEKLFF; cdr3_nt: TGTGCCAGCAGCCGGAGAGGGGTAGGGTTAGGGGAGAATGAAAAACTGTTTTTT
j_call: TRBJ2-7; d_call: -; v_call: TRBV2; clone_size: once; cdr3_aa: CASSPETEQYF; cdr3_nt: TGTGCCAGCAGTCCCGAGACCGAGCAGTACTTC
j_call: TRBJ2-3; d_call: TRBD2; v_call: TRBV7-2; clone_size: -; cdr3_aa: CASSLDLSGGADTQYF; cdr3_nt: TGTGCCAGCAGCTTAGATCTTAGCGGGGGTGCAGATACGCAGTATTTT
j_call: TRBJ2-7; d_call: -; v_call: TRBV4-1; clone_size: -; cdr3_aa: CASSQQQGYYEQYF; cdr3_nt: TGCGCCAGCAGCCAACAGCAGGGATACTACGAGCAGTACTTC
j_call: TRBJ2-1; d_call: TRBD2; v_call: TRBV11-2; clone_size: -; cdr3_aa: CASSLFLGRTSGNNEQFF; cdr3_nt: TGTGCCAGCAGCTTATTCCTAGGGAGGACTAGCGGGAACAATGAGCAGTTCTTC
j_call: TRBJ2-7; d_call: TRBD2; v_call: TRBV7-2; clone_size: -; cdr3_aa: CASSLRPAGGPYEQYF; cdr3_nt: TGTGCCAGCAGCTTACGTCCAGCGGGAGGGCCGTACGAGCAGTACTTC
j_call: TRBJ2-1; d_call: -; v_call: TRBV6-1; clone_size: -; cdr3_aa: CAGAKGDNEQFF; cdr3_nt: TGTGCCGGGGCCAAGGGGGACAATGAGCAGTTCTTC
j_call: TRBJ2-7; d_call: TRBD2; v_call: TRBV5-1; clone_size: -; cdr3_aa: CASSFFRTAGADEQYF; cdr3_nt: TGCGCCAGCAGCTTCTTTCGTACGGCGGGAGCGGACGAGCAGTACTTC
j_call: TRBJ2-5; d_call: -; v_call: TRBV20-1; clone_size: -; cdr3_aa: CSARTKETQYF; cdr3_nt: TGCAGTGCTAGGACAAAAGAGACCCAGTACTTC
j_call: TRBJ2-5; d_call: -; v_call: TRBV12-1; clone_size: -; cdr3_aa: CASSFGGSGAQETQYF; cdr3_nt: TGTGCCAGCAGCTTTGGCGGTAGCGGGGCTCAAGAGACCCAGTACTTC
j_call: TRBJ2-7; d_call: TRBD1; v_call: TRBV18; clone_size: -; cdr3_aa: CASSRQGSSYEQYF; cdr3_nt: TGTGCCAGCTCACGACAGGGTTCCTCCTACGAGCAGTACTTC
j_call: TRBJ1-1; d_call: -; v_call: TRBV6-1; clone_size: -; cdr3_aa: CASSEARNTEAFF; cdr3_nt: TGTGCCAGCAGTGAAGCTCGAAACACTGAAGCTTTCTTT
j_call: TRBJ1-1; d_call: -; v_call: TRBV30; clone_size: -; cdr3_aa: CAWTAVTEAFF; cdr3_nt: TGTGCCTGGACCGCTGTCACTGAAGCTTTCTTT
j_call: TRBJ2-7; d_call: -; v_call: TRBV4-1; clone_size: -; cdr3_aa: CASSQEGPGAAYEQYF; cdr3_nt: TGCGCCAGCAGCCAAGAGGGCCCGGGGGCGGCCTACGAGCAGTACTTC
j_call: TRBJ2-3; d_call: TRBD1; v_call: TRBV10-3; clone_size: -; cdr3_aa: CATGGQGIDTQYF; cdr3_nt: TGTGCCACTGGAGGACAGGGAATAGATACGCAGTATTTT
j_call: TRBJ2-1; d_call: TRBD1; v_call: TRBV2; clone_size: -; cdr3_aa: CASTGTGDSYNEQFF; cdr3_nt: TGTGCCAGCACCGGGACAGGGGATTCCTACAATGAGCAGTTCTTC
j_call: TRBJ2-7; d_call: -; v_call: TRBV2; clone_size: -; cdr3_aa: CASSGMEPIKYEQYF; cdr3_nt: TGTGCCAGCAGTGGGATGGAACCGATAAAATACGAGCAGTACTTC
j_call: TRBJ2-7; d_call: -; v_call: TRBV20-1; clone_size: -; cdr3_aa: CSASSGYEQYF; cdr3_nt: TGCAGTGCTAGTTCGGGGTACGAGCAGTACTTC
j_call: TRBJ2-1; d_call: -; v_call: TRBV9; clone_size: -; cdr3_aa: CASSLGPYNEQFF; cdr3_nt: TGTGCCAGCAGCCTCGGGCCATACAATGAGCAGTTCTTC
j_call: TRBJ2-5; d_call: -; v_call: TRBV6-1; clone_size: -; cdr3_aa: CASRKGGVQETQYF; cdr3_nt: TGTGCCAGCAGGAAGGGGGGGGTGCAAGAGACCCAGTACTTC
j_call: TRBJ2-5; d_call: -; v_call: TRBV7-2; clone_size: -; cdr3_aa: CASSLQVLETQYF; cdr3_nt: TGTGCCAGCAGCCTACAGGTGTTAGAGACCCAGTACTTC
j_call: TRBJ1-1; d_call: -; v_call: TRBV5-4; clone_size: -; cdr3_aa: CASSPEAARTEAFF; cdr3_nt: TGTGCCAGCAGCCCCGAGGCAGCGCGCACTGAAGCTTTCTTT
j_call: TRBJ2-2; d_call: -; v_call: TRBV5-1; clone_size: -; cdr3_aa: CASRSATYTGELFF; cdr3_nt: TGCGCCAGCAGATCCGCTACGTACACCGGGGAGCTGTTTTTT
j_call: TRBJ2-1; d_call: TRBD2; v_call: TRBV5-6; clone_size: -; cdr3_aa: CASSLLAGVGSNEQFF; cdr3_nt: TGTGCCAGCAGCTTACTAGCGGGAGTCGGTAGCAATGAGCAGTTCTTC
j_call: TRBJ2-5; d_call: -; v_call: TRBV9; clone_size: -; cdr3_aa: CASSAQGSRETQYF; cdr3_nt: TGTGCCAGCAGCGCCCAGGGGTCACGAGAGACCCAGTACTTC